The following is a T cell receptor (beta chain) sequence with its context. The antigen is unknown. V lost 7 bases, J lost 4 bases, and 5 bases stayed unmatched. This CDR3 comprises 13 residues. Germline CDR1 reads MDHEN; CDR2 reads SYDVKM. Autoimmune disease history or systemic immunosuppression led to patient exclusion. Sequenced by immunoSEQ multiplex PCR; TCRdb stores in-frame clones only, minus some. The top ten clones hold around 2% of a sample with tens of thousands of clones, around four fifths of them seen once. The data belong to a study of OX40 agonist ivuxolimab in advanced cancers. About the study: Patients' therapy was ivuxolimab, an antibody that acts as an agonist of OX40 (CD134). Three partial responders included one hepatocellular carcinoma patient and two cutaneous melanoma patients.

Whole-study findings and limits: Averaged across samples, CD8+ T cells carried more expanded clones than CD4+ did.

The source is an adult with an advanced solid tumor such as melanoma, head and neck, liver or kidney cancer. V and J are TRBV28 and TRBJ1-2; 8 positions match TRBD1. The sample here was CD4+ or CD8+ T cells sorted from blood, taken in a trial of the OX40 agonist ivuxolimab. CDR3 sequence reads: CASIDRGLYGYTF. The CDR3, as DNA: TGTGCCAGCATTGACAGGGGTCTCTATGGCTACACCTTC.